Sequencing of this TCR beta chain was carried out in a study of CD8+CD57+ T cells in acquired aplastic anemia. Genomic DNA, the template, was used for profiling of the TCR beta VDJ and CDR3. TCRdb reprocessed the reads via MiXCR and lists one record per CDR3 protein. Altogether 150,000 to 200,000 distinct CDR3 sequences are present, 50% to 65% being singletons, with the ten largest covering about 39%. Whoever was chosen for sequencing had shown CD8+CD57+ cell expansion by flow cytometry. Patients had not yet gotten any therapy when their blood was taken for sampling. The V end lost 3 bases, the J end lost 4 bases, and 12 bases lay between the germline ends. The CDR3 has 14 residues. Germline CDR1 SEHNR, CDR2 FQNEAQ (reference sequence). This clonotype was observed a single time.

Material: sorted CD4+, CD8+, or CD8+CD57+ T cells (not recorded which) from PBMCs. The chain carries TRBV7-9 and TRBJ1-2; weak D call: TRBD1 (6 bases). The clonotype was recovered from a human donor with aplastic anemia. Written as DNA, the CDR3 is TGTGCCAGCAGCTTCCAGGGGTCGGGCTATGGCTACACCTTC. It encodes CASSFQGSGYGYTF.